The clone carrying this T cell receptor beta chain was observed many times. Thyroid ultrasound, orbital computed tomography, TRAb, serum thyroxine and clinical symptoms formed the basis of diagnosis. The CDR3 covers 15 residues. Germline V gene data show CDR1 as SSHAT and CDR2 as FNYEAQ (reference sequence). V trimming: 1 base; J trimming: 1 base; junction bases outside the gene matches: 3. This record comes from a study of Graves' ophthalmopathy and Graves' hyperthyroidism. TCR beta CDR3 regions were amplified from RNA transcripts. After a first-round RT-PCR with HTBI primers, a second-round multiplex PCR was run. MiXCR was run by TCRdb on the multiplex PCR reads, yielding one entry per CDR3 protein. The table has roughly 1.1 million distinct CDR3 sequences, roughly 35% seen once.

Sequencing was carried out using peripheral blood or thyroid tissue (not recorded which). This TCR was sampled from an adult man with Graves' hyperthyroidism. The rearrangement links TRBV7-7 to TRBJ2-5, with 7 bases fitting TRBD1. CDR3 amino acids: CASSLVRGIQETQYF. In DNA form, the CDR3 reads TGTGCCAGCAGCTTAGTCAGGGGGATCCAAGAGACCCAGTACTTC.